The following is a TCR beta chain sequence with its context. How the authors handled the data: Reference gene primer amplification in the assay estimated nucleated cell counts. Method: immunoSEQ multiplex PCR; TCRdb's copy keeps in-frame clones and lacks some. The V and J calls and clone size are taken from that table; D and trimming were inferred from the DNA. Of 200,000 or so clones detected, 70% to 90% appear once; the ten largest clones hold over 2.5%. The sample is drawn from a study of blood T cell repertoires in COVID-19. Study-level information: Acute and convalescent COVID-19 samples came from the United States, Italy and Spain. Sources were T cells, B-cell-depleted T cells, or PBMCs; the material itself was cDNA or gDNA.

From germline, CDR1 is SGHTA and CDR2 FQGNSA. With 1 base clipped from V and 2 bases from J, the junction kept 3 bases outside the gene matches. The CDR3 spans 16 residues. The rearrangement uses TRBV7-2 and TRBJ2-1; 9 nucleotides line up with TRBD2. The sample consisted of peripheral blood. This TCR derives from a man between 50 and 59 years old who had recovered from COVID-19. The CDR3 reads CASSLGSGSTYNEQFF. In DNA, the CDR3 is TGTGCCAGCAGCTTAGGTAGCGGGAGTACCTACAATGAGCAGTTCTTC. Combining the CDR3 with reference TRBV7-2 and TRBJ2-1 gives the whole variable domain GAGVSQSPSNKVTEKGKDVELRCDPISGHTALYWYRQSLGQGLEFLIYFQGNSAPDKSGLPSDRFSAERTGGSVSTLTIQRTQQEDSAVYLCASSLGSGSTYNEQFFGPGTRLTVL.